The 27 T cell receptor beta chains in this list originate from one sample, sequenced in a study of cytomegalovirus exposure and HLA in healthy donors. With 60 Vbeta and 13 Jbeta primers, the PCR was carried out. Libraries were prepared by immunoSEQ multiplex PCR; TCRdb keeps only in-frame clonotypes and omits some of them. This sample lists around 74,000 clones; its ten largest clones have roughly 13%. Material for sequencing was PBMCs. The receptor source for this set is a man aged 45 to 65 in good health and CMV-seropositive.

This chain links TRBV7-9 with TRBJ1-2; TRBD1 matches at 8 bases. V dropped 5 bases and J dropped 2; count of bases not matched to a gene: 7. Per the germline V gene, CDR1 is SEHNR and CDR2 is FQNEAQ (reference sequence). The CDR3 totals 15 residues. The CDR3 region has the DNA TGTGCCAGCAGCCTAAGGACAGGGACAAACTATGGCTACACCTTC. Its translation is CASSLRTGTNYGYTF. The full variable domain, with the rest looked up from reference TRBV7-9 and TRBJ1-2, is DTGVSQNPRHKITKRGQNVTFRCDPISEHNRLYWYRQTLGQGPEFLTYFQNEAQLEKSRLLSDRFSAERPKGSFSTLEIQRTEQGDSAMYLCASSLRTGTNYGYTFGSGTRLTVV.

The chain uses TRBV2 and TRBJ1-6, with D tentatively TRBD1 (5 bases). Trimming cost V 8 bases and J 10 bases, with 21 bases left between them. CDR3 length equals 15 residues. Germline loops: CDR1 SNHLY, CDR2 FYNNEI. CDR3 sequence (DNA): TGTGCCAGCCGATACACCACAGGTAACAGATCACCCCTCCACTTT. It codes for CASRYTTGNRSPLHF.

CDR3 sequence reads: CASSSGRGRYTEAFF. CDR3 nucleotide sequence: TGTGCCAGCAGCTCGGGCCGGGGGAGGTACACTGAAGCTTTCTTT. The chain carries TRBV7-3 and TRBJ1-1, with D maybe TRBD1 (5 bases). Germline-derived CDR1 and CDR2 are SGHTA and FQGTGA. The CDR3 runs 15 residues. Trimming stripped 4 bases from V and 3 bases from J, with 15 bases between. Full variable domain (missing parts from reference TRBV7-3 and TRBJ1-1): GAGVSQTPSNKVTEKGKYVELRCDPISGHTALYWYRQSLGQGPEFLIYFQGTGAADDSGLPNDRFFAVRPEGSVSTLKIQRTERGDSAVYLCASSSGRGRYTEAFFGQGTRLTVV.

The gene calls are TRBV19 and TRBJ1-4, with D maybe TRBD1 (5 bases). Trimming cost V 5 bases and J 7 bases, with 11 bases left between them. Germline loops: CDR1 LNHDA, CDR2 SQIVND (reference sequence). The CDR3 loop spans 13 amino acids. The CDR3 protein is CASSVTGSEKLFF. For the CDR3, the DNA is TGTGCCAGTAGTGTCACAGGAAGTGAAAAACTGTTTTTT.

This rearrangement joins TRBV4-1 to TRBJ2-2, with D possibly TRBD1 on 7 matching bases. This CDR3 is 18 amino acids long. Germline CDR1 MGHRA, CDR2 YSYEKL. Deletions cut 4 bases from V and 4 bases from J, with 22 bases between. The CDR3 coding sequence is TGCGCCAGCAGCCCCACTGCCGGGGGAGACAGGGCCACCGGGGAGCTGTTTTTT. It codes for CASSPTAGGDRATGELFF.

The genes are TRBV18 and TRBJ1-6; the D is unclear. V was pared by 1 base and J by 8 bases, with 6 bases between. There are 13 residues in the CDR3. CDR1 and CDR2 from the germline V gene are KGHSH and LQKENI. CDR3 residues: CASSPQEDSPLHF. DNA for the CDR3: TGTGCCAGCTCACCACAAGAGGATTCACCCCTCCACTTT.

The rearrangement uses TRBV9 and TRBJ2-3, with 8 bases matching TRBD2. V lost 4 bases and J lost 6; bases outside the gene matches: 10. Germline V gene lookup returns CDR1 SGDLS and CDR2 YYNGEE. The CDR3 is 15 residues long. CDR3 sequence reads: CASSPRSGGEDTQYF. The CDR3 nucleotides read TGTGCCAGCAGCCCACGGAGCGGGGGCGAGGATACGCAGTATTTT.

CDR3 residues: CASSQGPDNEQFF. The CDR3 coding sequence is TGTGCCAGCAGCCAAGGTCCGGACAATGAGCAGTTCTTC. The V call is TRBV4-2, the J call TRBJ2-1; D gene uncertain. V lost 1 base and J lost 5, with 6 bases in between. The CDR3 runs to 13 residues. The V gene's germline CDR1 is LGHNA and CDR2 YNFKEQ.

The chain recombines TRBV10-2 with TRBJ1-2, with no clear D. V gave up 0 bases and J gave up 0 bases, with 11 bases separating them. The germline V gene has CDR1 WSHSY and CDR2 SAAADI. The CDR3 sequence is 16 residues long. The CDR3 loop is CASSESRELANYGYTF. CDR3 DNA sequence: TGCGCCAGCAGTGAGTCGAGGGAGCTAGCTAACTATGGCTACACCTTC.

The chain joins TRBV19 to TRBJ1-1; 11 positions agree with TRBD1. This CDR3 is built from 16 residues. CDR1 is LNHDA and CDR2 is SQIVND in the germline V gene (reference sequence). V lost 8 bases and J lost 0; bases outside the gene matches: 8. This CDR3 is CASYTGDRGMNTEAFF. The CDR3 bases are TGTGCCAGTTACACAGGGGACAGGGGGATGAACACTGAAGCTTTCTTT. Complete variable domain (other parts from reference TRBV19 and TRBJ1-1): DGGITQSPKYLFRKEGQNVTLSCEQNLNHDAMYWYRQDPGQGLRLIYYSQIVNDFQKGDIAEGYSVSREKKESFPLTVTSAQKNPTAFYLCASYTGDRGMNTEAFFGQGTRLTVV.

V and J are TRBV15 and TRBJ1-1, with D maybe TRBD1 (5 bases). This CDR3 spans 14 amino acids. Germline values: CDR1 LNHNV, CDR2 YYDKDF (reference sequence). Trimming cost V 3 bases and J 5 bases, with 13 bases left between them. The CDR3 reads CATSSSGMETEAFF. The CDR3 DNA reads TGTGCCACCAGCAGCTCAGGGATGGAGACTGAAGCTTTCTTT. Combining the CDR3 with reference TRBV15 and TRBJ1-1 gives the whole variable domain DAMVIQNPRYQVTQFGKPVTLSCSQTLNHNVMYWYQQKSSQAPKLLFHYYDKDFNNEADTPDNFQSRRPNTSFCFLDIRSPGLGDTAMYLCATSSSGMETEAFFGQGTRLTVV.

The chain uses TRBV9 and TRBJ2-3; 12 bases map to TRBD1. CDR1 and CDR2 (germline): SGDLS, YYNGEE. The V and J ends lost 3 bases and 6 bases, in that order; junction bases with no gene match: 5. This CDR3 has 15 residues. The CDR3 coding sequence is TGTGCCAGCAGCGGAGGGGACAGGGGGCCCGATACGCAGTATTTT. Translation gives CASSGGDRGPDTQYF. The full variable domain, with the rest looked up from reference TRBV9 and TRBJ2-3, is DSGVTQTPKHLITATGQRVTLRCSPRSGDLSVYWYQQSLDQGLQFLIQYYNGEERAKGNILERFSAQQFPDLHSELNLSSLELGDSALYFCASSGGDRGPDTQYFGPGTRLTVL.

V gene TRBV25-1 combines with J gene TRBJ1-1; TRBD1 matches at 7 bases. Germline CDR1 reads MGHDK; CDR2 reads SYGVNS. The CDR3 is 13 amino acids. J lost 5 bases, V lost 11 bases, and 11 bases had no gene match. The CDR3 region has the DNA TGTGCCGCGGGTCGGACAGGAGAGACTGAAGCTTTCTTT. Translated: CAAGRTGETEAFF. Full variable domain (missing parts from reference TRBV25-1 and TRBJ1-1): EADIYQTPRYLVIGTGKKITLECSQTMGHDKMYWYQQDPGMELHLIHYSYGVNSTEKGDLSSESTVSRIRTEHFPLTLESARPSHTSQYLCAAGRTGETEAFFGQGTRLTVV.

CDR3 amino acids: CASSSAGGGSPYEQYF. The CDR3 coding sequence is TGCGCCAGCAGCTCGGCCGGGGGGGGGTCCCCCTACGAGCAGTACTTC. The chain joins TRBV5-1 to TRBJ2-7; 8 bases fit TRBD2. With V trimmed by 3 bases and J by 2 bases, 10 bases remained unmatched. Germline V CDR1 and CDR2: SGHRS, YFSETQ. CDR3 length: 16 residues.

The chain has TRBV5-1 and TRBJ2-1; 8 bases line up with TRBD2. The V segment lost 5 bases and the J segment 5 bases; nucleotides outside the gene matches: 12. This CDR3 has 16 amino acids. The germline gives CDR1 SGHRS, CDR2 YFSETQ. DNA of the CDR3: TGCGCCAGCAGTTGGTCGGGGACTAGACAAGACAATGAGCAGTTCTTC. Translated, it gives CASSWSGTRQDNEQFF.

The chain joins TRBV28 to TRBJ2-2, with D tentatively TRBD1 (6 bases). CDR3 length: 15 residues. Germline CDR1 MDHEN, CDR2 SYDVKM. Trimming left V 6 bases short and J 6 bases short, with 17 bases between. The CDR3 here is CASSHRVVGAGELFF. The CDR3, as DNA: TGTGCCAGCAGCCACAGGGTGGTTGGGGCCGGGGAGCTGTTTTTT.

This chain links TRBV7-2 with TRBJ1-4; 8 bases line up with TRBD1. The length of the CDR3 is 16 residues. Germline lookup yields CDR1 SGHTA and CDR2 FQGNSA. Germline trimming cut 5 bases from V and 5 bases from J; bases unmatched to any gene: 10. CDR3 protein: CASSQAPGTGNEKLFF. CDR3 coding DNA: TGTGCCAGCAGCCAAGCCCCCGGGACAGGCAATGAAAAACTGTTTTTT.

The DNA of the CDR3 is TGCGCCAGCAGCCAAGGCCCGGCGGGGGGGGAGGTGGGTGAGCAGTTCTTC. This sequence encodes CASSQGPAGGEVGEQFF. The rearrangement joins TRBV4-1 to TRBJ2-1, with 9 bases that match TRBD2. Germline CDR1 is MGHRA and CDR2 is YSYEKL. Trimming at V came to 1 base and at J to 9 bases, leaving 13 bases not matched to a gene. CDR3 length: 17 amino acids.

The V gene is TRBV18, the J gene TRBJ1-1; D remains unclear. V was clipped by 4 bases and J by 1 base, with 7 bases between them. Germline assignment: CDR1 KGHSH and CDR2 LQKENI. This CDR3 is 13 amino acids long. The CDR3 nucleotides read TGTGCCAGCTCACTGCGGGAGAACACTGAAGCTTTCTTT. Translated: CASSLRENTEAFF.

The genes are TRBV7-2 and TRBJ1-3; D unclear. CDR3 length equals 15 residues. The germline V gene encodes CDR1 SGHTA and CDR2 FQGNSA. V gave up 2 bases and J gave up 3 bases, with 11 bases separating them. CDR3 DNA sequence: TGTGCCAGCAGCTTATTCGGGGAGGTTGGAAACACCATATATTTT. Protein sequence: CASSLFGEVGNTIYF.

V is TRBV7-2 and J is TRBJ2-2; TRBD1 agrees at 9 bases. After removal of 5 bases from V and 3 bases from J, the junction contained 4 bases not matched to a gene. CDR3 length equals 15 residues. In germline, CDR1 is SGHTA, CDR2 FQGNSA. The CDR3 region is CASSRWTGDTGELFF. The CDR3 DNA sequence: TGTGCCAGCAGCCGTTGGACAGGGGACACCGGGGAGCTGTTTTTT.

The gene calls are TRBV7-2 and TRBJ1-2; D uncertain. The CDR3 is 12 amino acids. CDR1 is SGHTA and CDR2 is FQGNSA in the germline V gene. The germline V and J ends were trimmed by 1 base and 3 bases, with 3 bases remaining between them. CDR3 region: CASSLGDYGYTF. As DNA, the CDR3 is TGTGCCAGCAGCTTAGGAGACTATGGCTACACCTTC.

V and J are TRBV9 and TRBJ2-2; TRBD1 matches at 11 bases. The CDR3 runs 17 residues. Per germline, CDR1 SGDLS and CDR2 YYNGEE. With 4 bases clipped from V and 4 bases from J, the junction kept 9 bases outside the gene matches. CDR3 bases: TGTGCCAGCAGCAGGACAGGGGGCGCGATGGGCACCGGGGAGCTGTTTTTT. Protein product: CASSRTGGAMGTGELFF.

This sequence joins TRBV7-9 and TRBJ2-7; the match to TRBD2 covers 7 bases. Germline values: CDR1 SEHNR, CDR2 FQNEAQ (reference sequence). The CDR3 is 14 residues long. V lost 2 bases, J lost 6 bases, and 7 bases stayed unmatched. DNA for the CDR3: TGTGCCAGCAGCTTACTCATCGGGGGGAGCGAGCAGTACTTC. This encodes CASSLLIGGSEQYF.

This chain uses TRBV7-7 with TRBJ1-1; 9 bases agree with TRBD1. The germline gives CDR1 SSHAT, CDR2 FNYEAQ (reference sequence). The CDR3 is 14 residues long. J was trimmed by 3 bases and V by 2 bases; bases with no gene match: 1. Here the CDR3 DNA reads TGTGCCAGCAGCTTATGGACAGGGGACACTGAAGCTTTCTTT. Its translation: CASSLWTGDTEAFF.

The chain couples TRBV6-1 to TRBJ1-2, with unresolved D. Looked up from germline, CDR1 is MNHNS and CDR2 is SASEGT. The CDR3 has 14 amino acids. V was cut by 6 bases and J by 4 bases, with 15 bases left in between. CDR3 region: CASSESSGVYGYTF. Written as DNA, the CDR3 is TGTGCCAGCAGCGAATCCTCCGGAGTCTATGGCTACACCTTC.

V usage is TRBV30 and J usage is TRBJ1-6; D gene ambiguous. Germline CDR1 is GTSNPN and CDR2 is SVGIG (reference sequence). The CDR3 totals 12 residues. V lost 5 bases, J lost 7 bases, and 9 bases lay in between. DNA of the CDR3: TGTGCCTGGGGTACGGTCAATTCACCCCTCCACTTT. Amino acid sequence: CAWGTVNSPLHF.